The rows below give T cell receptor beta chains drawn from one sample of a study of cytomegalovirus exposure and HLA in healthy donors. This table comes from immunoSEQ multiplex PCR, and its TCRdb copy is limited to in-frame clones, with some not included. The sample has about 130,000 clones, around 93% seen once. The sample consisted of PBMCs. The receptors were sampled from a man younger than 35 in good health and CMV-seropositive. The CDR3 runs from the conserved cysteine through the conserved F or W. Each record gives: V gene, D gene, J gene, clone size, CDR3 protein, CDR3 DNA. The D gene is left open where the match is weak. The size of a clone is reported for some rows only, either as once, few or many, or as a class for expanded clones.

v_call: TRBV19; d_call: .; j_call: TRBJ1-5; clone_size: .; cdr3_aa: CASSILAEYNQPQHF; cdr3_nt: TGTGCCAGTAGTATTTTGGCAGAATACAATCAGCCCCAGCATTTT
v_call: TRBV28; d_call: TRBD2; j_call: TRBJ2-7; clone_size: .; cdr3_aa: CASSLLAGSYEQYF; cdr3_nt: TGTGCCAGCAGTTTACTAGCGGGTTCCTACGAGCAGTACTTC
v_call: TRBV2; d_call: .; j_call: TRBJ1-5; clone_size: .; cdr3_aa: CASSDSIGENQPQHF; cdr3_nt: TGTGCCAGCAGTGACTCTATAGGGGAAAACCAGCCCCAGCATTTT
v_call: TRBV4-1; d_call: .; j_call: TRBJ1-5; clone_size: once; cdr3_aa: CASSEALVLPLSNQPQHF; cdr3_nt: TGCGCCAGCAGCGAGGCACTAGTACTCCCCCTTAGCAATCAGCCCCAGCATTTT
v_call: TRBV6-5; d_call: TRBD1; j_call: TRBJ2-7; clone_size: once; cdr3_aa: CASKRGQGVIEQYF; cdr3_nt: TGTGCCAGCAAAAGAGGACAGGGAGTCATCGAGCAGTACTTC
v_call: TRBV7-9; d_call: .; j_call: TRBJ1-2; clone_size: .; cdr3_aa: CASSSSNEGGYTF; cdr3_nt: TGTGCCAGCAGCTCCAGTAACGAGGGTGGCTACACCTTC
v_call: TRBV5-5; d_call: TRBD1; j_call: TRBJ2-7; clone_size: .; cdr3_aa: CASSAPGTGAYEQYF; cdr3_nt: TGTGCCAGCAGCGCACCCGGGACAGGGGCCTACGAGCAGTACTTC
v_call: TRBV11-2; d_call: .; j_call: TRBJ1-2; clone_size: .; cdr3_aa: CASSPGLGGYTF; cdr3_nt: TGTGCCAGCAGCCCAGGACTCGGAGGCTACACCTTC
v_call: TRBV19; d_call: .; j_call: TRBJ2-1; clone_size: .; cdr3_aa: CASSIAGVSYNEQFF; cdr3_nt: TGTGCCAGTAGTATAGCCGGGGTCTCCTACAATGAGCAGTTCTTC
v_call: TRBV4-1; d_call: .; j_call: TRBJ1-5; clone_size: .; cdr3_aa: CASSQSLNQPQHF; cdr3_nt: TGCGCCAGCAGCCAGTCACTAAATCAGCCCCAGCATTTT
v_call: TRBV21-1; d_call: .; j_call: TRBJ2-1; clone_size: .; cdr3_aa: CASSKLAEEPYNEQFF; cdr3_nt: TGTGCCAGCAGCAAACTTGCGGAAGAGCCCTACAATGAGCAGTTCTTC
v_call: TRBV2; d_call: TRBD1; j_call: TRBJ2-3; clone_size: .; cdr3_aa: CASSETGRPTDTQYF; cdr3_nt: TGTGCCAGCAGTGAGACAGGGCGTCCCACAGATACGCAGTATTTT